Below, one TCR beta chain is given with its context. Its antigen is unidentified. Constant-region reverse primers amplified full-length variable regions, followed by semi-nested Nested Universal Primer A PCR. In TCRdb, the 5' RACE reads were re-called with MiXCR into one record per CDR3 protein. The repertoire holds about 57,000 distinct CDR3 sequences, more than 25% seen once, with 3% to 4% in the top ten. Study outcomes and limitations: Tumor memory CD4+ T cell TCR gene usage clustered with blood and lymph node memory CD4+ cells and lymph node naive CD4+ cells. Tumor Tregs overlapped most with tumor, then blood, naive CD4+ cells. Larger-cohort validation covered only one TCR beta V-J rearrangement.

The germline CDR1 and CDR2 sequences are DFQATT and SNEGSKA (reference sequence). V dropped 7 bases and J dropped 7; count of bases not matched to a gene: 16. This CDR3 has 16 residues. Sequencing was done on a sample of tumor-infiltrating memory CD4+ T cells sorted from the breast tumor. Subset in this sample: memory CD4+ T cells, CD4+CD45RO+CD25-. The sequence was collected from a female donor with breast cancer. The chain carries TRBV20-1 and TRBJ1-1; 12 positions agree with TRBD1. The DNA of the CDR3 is TGCAGTGTTCCGAGGCCGGGACAGGGGGCCTGGAGTGAAGCTTTCTTT. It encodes CSVPRPGQGAWSEAFF.